This T cell receptor beta chain originates from a study of post-analysis software for immune sequencing data. Unique molecular identifiers were carried by the TCR beta cDNA libraries. MiXCR, applied by TCRdb to the PCR reads, yields one record per CDR3 protein. The table shows roughly 800,000 distinct CDR3 sequences, with approximately 53% occurring only once. This clonotype was seen a few times. The receptor's source is a girl aged 10-17 years with multiple sclerosis. The sequencing input was blood.

In DNA, the CDR3 is TGTGCCAGCAACTCCGGGACAGCGACAACCGGCACAGATACGCAGTATTTT. Its translation: CASNSGTATTGTDTQYF. The chain recombines TRBV7-9 with TRBJ2-3, with 7 bases identical to TRBD1. CDR1 and CDR2 from the germline V gene are SEHNR and FQNEAQ (reference sequence). V was pared by 7 bases and J by 1 base, with 14 bases of the junction left unmatched. The CDR3 totals 17 residues.